These 17 T cell receptor beta chains were sequenced from one sample in a study of shared clonotypes between healthy human individuals. The data were produced by immunoSEQ multiplex PCR, yet TCRdb's version contains in-frame clones alone and is incomplete. In the table there are more than 500,000 clones, approximately 95% of which are singletons. The sequenced sample was naive CD4+ T cells sorted from blood. Specified subset: CD45RA+ positively selected. The receptor source for this set is a woman aged 25 to 39 in good health.

The V and J genes are TRBV18 and TRBJ2-5; 7 nucleotides agree with TRBD2. Germline assignment: CDR1 KGHSH and CDR2 LQKENI. The junction had 4 bases not matched to a gene; V was cut back by 2 bases and J by 4 bases. This CDR3 has 14 residues. The CDR3 DNA is TGTGCCAGCTCACCAGAGGCTAGCGGAGAGACCCAGTACTTC. Its protein is CASSPEASGETQYF. Full variable domain (remainder filled in from reference TRBV18 and TRBJ2-5): NAGVMQNPRHLVRRRGQEARLRCSPMKGHSHVYWYRQLPEEGLKFMVYLQKENIIDESGMPKERFSAEFPKEGPSILRIQQVVRGDSAAYFCASSPEASGETQYFGPGTRLLVL.

The rearrangement joins TRBV7-2 to TRBJ1-5; perhaps TRBD1 as D (5 bases). The germline V gene encodes CDR1 SGHTA and CDR2 FQGNSA. Trimming cost V 3 bases and J 9 bases, with 18 bases left between them. This CDR3 region has 15 residues. The CDR3 loop is CASSLGLRGVGPQHF. The CDR3 DNA is TGTGCCAGCAGCTTGGGACTGCGGGGGGTGGGGCCCCAGCATTTT.

This sequence joins TRBV7-3 and TRBJ2-7; TRBD1 agrees at 8 bases. The germline CDR1 and CDR2 sequences are SGHTA and FQGTGA. Losses at the gene ends were 5 bases for V and 6 bases for J; bases not matched to a gene: 12. This CDR3 is built from 15 residues. This CDR3 reads CASSRTGGALSEQYF. The CDR3 nucleotides read TGTGCCAGCAGCCGAACAGGGGGAGCTCTGTCCGAGCAGTACTTC.

Written as DNA, the CDR3 is TGTGCCTGGAGTAAACAGACAGCGAACACTGAAGCTTTCTTT. The encoded protein is CAWSKQTANTEAFF. The chain combines TRBV30 with TRBJ1-1; perhaps TRBD1 as D (5 bases). Trimming stripped 2 bases from V and 1 base from J, with 11 bases between. This CDR3 contains 14 residues. Germline CDR1 GTSNPN, CDR2 SVGIG (reference sequence).

J is TRBJ1-2 and V is TRBV28; D is perhaps TRBD1 (5 bases). The CDR3 length is 15 residues. Looked up from germline, CDR1 is MDHEN and CDR2 is SYDVKM. Trimming took off 6 bases at V and 0 bases at J, with 14 bases between the two ends. The CDR3 DNA reads as TGTGCCAGCAGGATTTCAGGGTTAGCTAACTATGGCTACACCTTC. Protein sequence: CASRISGLANYGYTF.

The chain links TRBV2 to TRBJ1-2, with 10 positions matching TRBD1. The trim removed 4 bases at V and 2 bases at J, leaving 7 bases unmatched. Germline assignment: CDR1 SNHLY and CDR2 FYNNEI. This CDR3 comprises 16 residues. In nucleotides, the CDR3 is TGTGCCAGCAGTGGAAAACCGGGACAGGGGAACTATGGCTACACCTTC. Amino acid sequence: CASSGKPGQGNYGYTF.

This clone was recorded once. J is TRBJ2-4 and V is TRBV5-1; 7 nucleotides match TRBD1. V shed 4 bases and J 0 bases; nucleotides not matched to a gene: 7. Germline-derived CDR1 and CDR2 are SGHRS and YFSETQ. The CDR3 is 16 amino acids. CDR3 in amino acids: CASSTGTALAKNIQYF. CDR3 bases: TGCGCCAGCAGCACCGGGACAGCACTAGCCAAAAACATTCAGTACTTC.

The table lists this clone with a count of one. The J gene is TRBJ1-1, the V gene TRBV29-1; TRBD1 might be the D (5 bases). The CDR3 spans 13 residues. Trimming took off 7 bases at V and 7 bases at J, with 19 bases between the two ends. CDR1 SQVTM and CDR2 ANQGSEA come from the germline V gene. CDR3 protein: CSASTEAEYEAFF. CDR3 nucleotides: TGCAGCGCATCGACAGAAGCCGAGTATGAAGCTTTCTTT.

V is TRBV7-2 and J is TRBJ2-2; no clear D gene. V lost 7 bases to trimming and J lost 8 bases, with 11 bases between them. Germline assignment: CDR1 SGHTA and CDR2 FQGNSA. The CDR3 sequence is 12 residues long. CDR3 loop: CASKPMRGELFF. In DNA form, the CDR3 reads TGTGCCAGCAAACCCATGAGGGGGGAGCTGTTTTTT.

The chain is built from TRBV6-6 and TRBJ1-1; D gene ambiguous. V was cut by 0 bases and J by 6 bases, with 14 bases left in between. Germline loops: CDR1 MNHNY, CDR2 SVGAGI (reference sequence). The CDR3 length is 15 residues. The DNA of the CDR3 is TGTGCCAGCAGTTACTCGTCCAGTCACGGGGCTGAAGCTTTCTTT. Protein: CASSYSSSHGAEAFF.

The chain has TRBV6-4 and TRBJ2-1, with 9 positions matching TRBD2. This CDR3 has 16 amino acids. V lost 6 bases to trimming and J lost 8 bases; unmatched junction nucleotides: 14. Germline assignment: CDR1 MRHNA and CDR2 SNTAGT. The CDR3: CASSNGVAGAGDEQFF. In DNA, the CDR3 is TGTGCCAGCAGCAACGGGGTAGCGGGAGCAGGGGATGAGCAGTTCTTC.

The chain has TRBV19 and TRBJ2-7; D possibly corresponds to TRBD1 (5 bases). The CDR3 runs 10 residues. Trimming cost V 11 bases and J 3 bases, with 8 bases left between them. Germline V gene data show CDR1 as LNHDA and CDR2 as SQIVND (reference sequence). The CDR3 sequence: CAVGDYEQYF. The CDR3 region has the DNA TGTGCCGTAGGGGACTACGAGCAGTACTTC.

The V gene is TRBV4-1, the J gene TRBJ1-6; possibly TRBD1 for D (5 bases). Germline CDR1 reads MGHRA; CDR2 reads YSYEKL. The CDR3 runs to 17 residues. V lost 0 bases, J lost 9 bases, and 18 bases lay in between. The CDR3 is CASSQEEGVSNRSPLHF. In DNA, the CDR3 is TGCGCCAGCAGCCAAGAGGAAGGGGTTAGCAACCGTTCACCCCTCCACTTT.

The V gene is TRBV5-1, the J gene TRBJ2-3, with TRBD2 matching 8 bases. The CDR3 contains 16 residues. CDR1 and CDR2 (germline): SGHRS, YFSETQ. The ends lost 1 base at V and 3 bases at J; junction bases unmatched: 7. For the CDR3, the DNA is TGCGCCAGCAGCTTGAATGATGCGGGAGGAACAGATACGCAGTATTTT. Protein sequence: CASSLNDAGGTDTQYF.

V gene TRBV5-1 combines with J gene TRBJ2-7; TRBD2 agrees at 8 bases. J was trimmed by 1 base and V by 0 bases; bases with no gene match: 6. Germline CDR1 is SGHRS and CDR2 is YFSETQ. The CDR3 is 16 residues long. The CDR3 coding sequence is TGCGCCAGCAGCTTGGCCAGGGGACTAGGATCCTACGAGCAGTACTTC. Translation: CASSLARGLGSYEQYF.

V gene TRBV5-6 combines with J gene TRBJ2-2, with unresolved D. The CDR3 runs 17 residues. Germline CDR1 reads SGHDT; CDR2 reads YYEEEE. V was cut by 1 base and J by 4 bases, with 17 bases left in between. DNA for the CDR3: TGTGCCAGCAGCTTGTTCGGGCAGCCCGGAACCACCGGGGAGCTGTTTTTT. This codes for CASSLFGQPGTTGELFF.

A single count supports this clone. The gene calls are TRBV5-4 and TRBJ1-1, with unresolved D. V lost 4 bases, J lost 7 bases, and 14 bases lay in between. Germline CDR1 reads SGHNT; CDR2 reads YYREEE (reference sequence). This CDR3 has 13 amino acids. The CDR3 loop is CASSPSPPDEAFF. The CDR3 bases are TGTGCCAGCAGCCCCTCCCCGCCAGATGAAGCTTTCTTT.